Shown below are 22 T cell receptor beta chains from a single sample sequenced in a study of T cells in Graves' hyperthyroidism and ophthalmopathy (dated by TCRdb to the late 2010s). Receptor libraries were prepared by multiplex PCR. The instrument given in TCRdb is Illumina HiSeq 2000. The TCR beta CDR3 regions were amplified from RNA transcripts. A first-round RT-PCR of the TCR CDR3 used the HTBI primer set with the Qiagen OneStep RT-PCR kit. TCRdb applied fastp at Q25 and MiXCR to the public reads, then kept only in-frame beta chains. For every CDR3 protein sequence, its rows merge into one entry that carries the most common genes and DNA. For this sample the table gives 350,000 to 450,000 distinct CDR3 sequences, of which about 14% were detected only once. The leading ten clones occupy approximately 10% of the sample. The specimen was blood. The receptor set was obtained from an older woman with Graves' hyperthyroidism.

This clonotype was counted many times. V is TRBV2 and J is TRBJ1-1; 7 nucleotides align to TRBD1. The V gene's germline CDR1 is SNHLY and CDR2 FYNNEI. J gave up 6 bases and V 5 bases, and 0 bases lay outside the gene matches. There are 11 residues in the CDR3. As DNA, the CDR3 is TGTGCCAGCAGTACAGGGGCTGAAGCTTTCTTT. Translating gives CASSTGAEAFF.

V is TRBV12-5 and J is TRBJ1-2; TRBD1 might be the D (5 bases). Germline-derived CDR1 and CDR2 are LGHNT and FRNRAP. Trimming removed 0 bases from V and 0 bases from J, with 8 bases in between. CDR3 size: 15 residues. The CDR3: CASGLVRGANYGYTF. The CDR3 DNA reads as TGTGCTAGTGGTTTGGTACGGGGGGCTAACTATGGCTACACCTTC.

This clonotype appeared many times. The chain carries TRBV14 and TRBJ2-1; 7 bases align to TRBD1. After removal of 7 bases from V and 3 bases from J, the junction contained 6 bases not matched to a gene. The CDR3 consists of 14 residues. CDR1 SGHDN and CDR2 FVKESK come from the germline V gene. The CDR3 sequence: CASTSGTVYNEQFF. CDR3 nucleotide sequence: TGTGCCAGCACGTCCGGGACAGTCTACAATGAGCAGTTCTTC.

This clonotype occurred many times. This chain joins TRBV30 and TRBJ1-5; perhaps TRBD1 as D (6 bases). The CDR3 totals 12 residues. Germline assignment: CDR1 GTSNPN and CDR2 SVGIG (reference sequence). The germline V and J ends were trimmed by 5 bases and 5 bases, with 10 bases remaining between them. The CDR3 nucleotides read TGTGCCTGGGGAGGGGGTGATCAGCCCCAGCATTTT. This sequence encodes CAWGGGDQPQHF.

This clonotype was detected ten times or more. The chain is built from TRBV12-3 or TRBV12-4 and TRBJ1-6; 9 nucleotides match TRBD1. The CDR3 extends over 16 amino acids. V was pared by 5 bases and J by 0 bases, with 2 bases of the junction left unmatched. Written as DNA, the CDR3 is TGTGCCAGCAGTCACAGGGGGCTCTCCTATAATTCACCCCTCCACTTT. Its protein is CASSHRGLSYNSPLHF.

V is TRBV5-6 and J is TRBJ1-5; D might be TRBD1 (5 bases). Deletions cut 4 bases from V and 4 bases from J, with 9 bases between. CDR1 and CDR2 from the germline V gene are SGHDT and YYEEEE. This CDR3 is 13 amino acids long. The CDR3 DNA follows: TGTGCCAGCAGCGGGGGAGCTAATCAGCCCCAGCATTTT. This sequence encodes CASSGGANQPQHF.

This rearrangement joins TRBV25-1 to TRBJ1-3; 11 bases fit TRBD1. Germline assignment: CDR1 MGHDK and CDR2 SYGVNS. V trimming: 10 bases; J trimming: 3 bases; junction bases outside the gene matches: 11. The CDR3 length is 16 residues. CDR3 sequence: CATTDGQGAIGNTIYF. In nucleotides, the CDR3 is TGTGCCACCACCGATGGACAGGGGGCTATTGGAAACACCATATATTTT.

In its sample, this clonotype was seen many times. V gene TRBV13 combines with J gene TRBJ1-1; D remains ambiguous. From germline, CDR1 is PRHDT and CDR2 FYEKMQ (reference sequence). Between the trimmed V and J ends, which lost 1 base and 4 bases, there was a span of 16 bases. This CDR3 is 16 amino acids long. The DNA of the CDR3 is TGTGCCAGCAGCTTAGTCGTCTTTTCGGGGTCCACTGAAGCTTTCTTT. It codes for CASSLVVFSGSTEAFF.

This clonotype appeared a few times. The germline gene is not matched at one end of the junction; a read error may be the cause. V gene TRBV7-6 combines with J gene TRBJ2-7, with 9 bases that match TRBD2. Per the germline V gene, CDR1 is SGHVS and CDR2 is FNYEAQ. The CDR3 is made up of 15 amino acids. The CDR3 DNA reads TGTGCCAGCAGCTTAGGCCATAGCGGGAGCTACGAGCGGTACTTC. The encoded protein is CASSLGHSGSYERYF.

Of note for this clonotype: Since a much larger clone is just one base distant, this may be a read error. The chain uses TRBV30 and TRBJ2-6; D is possibly TRBD1 (5 bases). Germline V gene data show CDR1 as GTSNPN and CDR2 as SVGIG (reference sequence). The CDR3 has 14 amino acids. CDR3 amino acids: CAWRGYSGANVLAF. The DNA for the CDR3 is TGTGCCTGGAGGGGGTACTCTGGGGCCAACGTCCTGGCTTTC.

This clonotype was recorded at least ten times. CDR3 in amino acids: CASRSDRNSNYGYTF. CDR3 in DNA: TGTGCCAGCAGATCGGACAGAAATAGCAACTATGGCTACACCTTC. This chain joins TRBV28 and TRBJ1-2; D is possibly TRBD1 (6 bases). This CDR3 has 15 residues. Trimming stripped 6 bases from V and 2 bases from J, with 16 bases between. Germline CDR1 and CDR2: MDHEN and SYDVKM.

This clonotype was picked up many times. CDR3 protein: CSARDQYGPEQYF. Written as DNA, the CDR3 is TGCAGTGCTAGAGATCAGTATGGGCCCGAGCAGTACTTC. The gene calls are TRBV20-1 and TRBJ2-7, with unresolved D. CDR3 length: 13 residues. Trimming removed 0 bases from V and 6 bases from J, with 12 bases in between. CDR1 DFQATT and CDR2 SNEGSKA come from the germline V gene (reference sequence).

The chain recombines TRBV18 with TRBJ2-7, with 9 nucleotides matching TRBD2. Germline V gene data show CDR1 as KGHSH and CDR2 as LQKENI. The CDR3 loop spans 16 amino acids. V gave up 0 bases and J gave up 2 bases; unmatched junction bases: 5. In DNA form, the CDR3 reads TGTGCCAGCTCACCACCGGTGGTAGCGGGAGCCTACGAGCAGTACTTC. Its protein is CASSPPVVAGAYEQYF. The whole variable domain, remainder taken from reference TRBV18 and TRBJ2-7, is NAGVMQNPRHLVRRRGQEARLRCSPMKGHSHVYWYRQLPEEGLKFMVYLQKENIIDESGMPKERFSAEFPKEGPSILRIQQVVRGDSAAYFCASSPPVVAGAYEQYFGPGTRLTVT.

The chain recombines TRBV12-3 or TRBV12-4 with TRBJ2-7, with 8 bases identical to TRBD1. J gave up 4 bases and V 5 bases, and 13 bases lay outside the gene matches. The CDR3 spans 16 residues. The CDR3 reads CASSEVGADREYEQYF. Here the CDR3 DNA reads TGTGCCAGCAGTGAGGTCGGTGCGGACAGGGAATACGAGCAGTACTTC.

This clonotype was observed a few times. The genes are TRBV24-1 and TRBJ2-1; D may be TRBD2 (5 bases). Looked up from germline, CDR1 is KGHDR and CDR2 is SFDVKD. This CDR3 region has 17 residues. Deletions cut 2 bases from V and 3 bases from J, with 16 bases between. The CDR3 nucleotides read TGTGCCACCAGTGATTCTAAGCAACTAGTATTCTACAATGAGCAGTTCTTC. It codes for CATSDSKQLVFYNEQFF.

The V and J genes are TRBV4-1 and TRBJ1-6; D is uncertain. This CDR3 region has 16 residues. The germline CDR1 and CDR2 sequences are MGHRA and YSYEKL. V lost 0 bases, J lost 0 bases, and 6 bases lay in between. The CDR3 nucleotides read TGCGCCAGCAGCCAAGATCCTAACTCCTATAATTCACCCCTCCACTTT. Translated, it gives CASSQDPNSYNSPLHF.

The gene calls are TRBV19 and TRBJ1-4; 8 nucleotides align to TRBD1. CDR1 and CDR2 from the germline V gene are LNHDA and SQIVND (reference sequence). This CDR3 comprises 14 residues. V lost 4 bases and J lost 7; bases outside the gene matches: 5. The CDR3 spells CASSKQGGGEKLFF. In DNA form, the CDR3 reads TGTGCCAGTAGTAAACAGGGGGGCGGTGAAAAACTGTTTTTT.

This clonotype was seen ten or more times. The rearrangement joins TRBV5-1 to TRBJ2-7, with D possibly matching TRBD1 (6 bases). The CDR3 is made up of 15 amino acids. Trimming shortened V by 0 bases and J by 1 base, and 11 bases separated the two germline ends. Germline V gene data show CDR1 as SGHRS and CDR2 as YFSETQ. The CDR3 region has the DNA TGCGCCAGCAGCTTGGGAGGGGGACGGTCCTACGAGCAGTACTTC. Protein: CASSLGGGRSYEQYF.

This clonotype was seen repeatedly, ten times or more. CDR3: CASSFEFDRGGTGELFF. The CDR3, as DNA: TGTGCCAGCAGTTTTGAATTCGACAGGGGGGGGACCGGGGAGCTGTTTTTT. The chain combines TRBV27 with TRBJ2-2; 9 bases agree with TRBD1. CDR1 MNHEY and CDR2 SMNVEV come from the germline V gene (reference sequence). J lost 5 bases, V lost 3 bases, and 10 bases had no gene match. This CDR3 is built from 17 residues.

Ten or more counts support this clonotype. This rearrangement joins TRBV11-2 to TRBJ1-3; D unresolved. From germline, CDR1 is SGHAT and CDR2 FQNNGV. V dropped 5 bases and J dropped 1 base, with 9 bases sitting between them. The CDR3 sequence is 14 residues long. The CDR3 DNA reads as TGTGCCAGCAGCCCCGGGGTATCTGGAAACACCATATATTTT. This codes for CASSPGVSGNTIYF. The full variable domain, with the rest looked up from reference TRBV11-2 and TRBJ1-3, is EAGVAQSPRYKIIEKRQSVAFWCNPISGHATLYWYQQILGQGPKLLIQFQNNGVVDDSQLPKDRFSAERLKGVDSTLKIQPAKLEDSAVYLCASSPGVSGNTIYFGEGSWLTVV.

This clonotype was seen more than once but under ten times. V gene TRBV6-1 combines with J gene TRBJ2-3; possibly TRBD2 for D (6 bases). Trimming removed 6 bases at V and 5 bases at J, with 15 bases between. The CDR3 sequence is 14 residues long. Germline-derived CDR1 and CDR2 are MNHNS and SASEGT. CDR3 DNA: TGTGCCAGCAGAGCCGGGGGAGGAGAAGATACGCAGTATTTT. Translation: CASRAGGGEDTQYF.

This clonotype appeared a few times. One junction end does not reproduce the germline sequence, and a read error may be involved. This chain joins TRBV5-1 and TRBJ2-7, with 12 bases aligning to TRBD2. Germline V CDR1 and CDR2: SGHRS, YFSETQ. The CDR3 sequence is 14 residues long. CDR3 bases: TGCGCCAACAGCCCAGGGACTAGCGGGTCCGAGCAGTACTTC. Its protein product is CANSPGTSGSEQYF.